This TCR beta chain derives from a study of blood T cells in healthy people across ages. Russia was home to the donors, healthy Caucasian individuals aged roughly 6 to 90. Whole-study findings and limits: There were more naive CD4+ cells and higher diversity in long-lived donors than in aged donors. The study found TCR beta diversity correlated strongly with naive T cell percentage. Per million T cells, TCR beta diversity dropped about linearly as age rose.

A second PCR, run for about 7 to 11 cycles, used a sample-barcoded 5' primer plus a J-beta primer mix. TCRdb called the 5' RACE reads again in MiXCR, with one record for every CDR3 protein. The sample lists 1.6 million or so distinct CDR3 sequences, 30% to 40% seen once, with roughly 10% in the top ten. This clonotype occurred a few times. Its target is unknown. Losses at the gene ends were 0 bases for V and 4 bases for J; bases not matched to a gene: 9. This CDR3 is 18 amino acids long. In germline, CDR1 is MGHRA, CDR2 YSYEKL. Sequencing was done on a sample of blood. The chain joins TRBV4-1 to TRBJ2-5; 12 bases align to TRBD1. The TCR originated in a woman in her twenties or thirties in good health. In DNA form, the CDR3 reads TGCGCCAGCAGCCAAGAACCCAGATGGGACAGGGGGCGAGAGACCCAGTACTTC. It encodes CASSQEPRWDRGRETQYF.